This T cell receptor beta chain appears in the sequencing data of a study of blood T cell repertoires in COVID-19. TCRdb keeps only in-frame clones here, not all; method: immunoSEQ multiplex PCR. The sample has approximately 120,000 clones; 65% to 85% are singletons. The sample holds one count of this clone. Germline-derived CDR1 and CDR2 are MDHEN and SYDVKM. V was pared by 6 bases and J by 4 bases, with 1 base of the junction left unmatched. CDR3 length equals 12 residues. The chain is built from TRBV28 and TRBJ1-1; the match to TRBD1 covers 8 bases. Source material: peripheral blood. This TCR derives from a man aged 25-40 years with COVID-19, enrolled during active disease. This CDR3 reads CASRQGGTEAFF. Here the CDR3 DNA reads TGTGCCAGCAGACAGGGGGGCACTGAAGCTTTCTTT.